Sequencing of this T cell receptor beta chain was carried out in a study of patients and donors after allogeneic stem cell transplantation. This CDR3 has 12 amino acids. V shed 6 bases, J shed 8 bases, and the junction held 5 bases outside the gene matches. Germline CDR1 reads DFQATT; CDR2 reads SNEGSKA (reference sequence). TCRdb reprocessed the RT-PCR reads via MiXCR and lists one record per CDR3 protein. Among 10,000 to 12,000 distinct CDR3 sequences listed, about 20% were seen once. The sequenced sample was blood, either unsorted or a sorted T cell fraction (not recorded which). The origin of this receptor is a human donor who was either an allogeneic HSCT recipient or a stem cell or donor lymphocyte infusion donor (not recorded which). It is not recorded whose cells these are; they may come from a transplant donor. This sequence joins TRBV20-1 and TRBJ2-1; TRBD1 matches 9 bases. CDR3 DNA sequence: TGCAGTGCAAACAGGGGGCGCGATGAGCAGTTCTTC. Encoded protein: CSANRGRDEQFF.